The T cell receptor beta chain under discussion was sequenced for a study of T cells after yellow fever vaccination. Findings and limits, study-wide: Primary-vaccination clones mostly resurfaced post-booster (nearly 97% CD4, approximately 89% CD8). In FACS-sorted repertoires, abundant clonotypes from the bulk population could appear as contaminants. Few clonotypes appeared in both CD4 and CD8 compartments.

Using its own MiXCR run on the 5' RACE reads, TCRdb lists one record per CDR3 protein. The repertoire holds fewer than 450,000 distinct CDR3 sequences, roughly 11% seen once, with roughly 18% in the top ten. Trimming pared 0 bases from V and 1 base from J, leaving 7 bases between. The length of the CDR3 is 15 residues. In germline, CDR1 is SGHTA, CDR2 FQGTGA. About this clonotype: Its antigen is not known.

The chain combines TRBV7-3 with TRBJ2-1; D gene ambiguous. The TCR comes from a man in his late teens or twenties who received the YFV17D yellow fever vaccine. Sample: PBMCs, taken on the day of the first yellow fever vaccination. Here the CDR3 reads CASSLTQESYNEQFF. For the CDR3, the DNA is TGTGCCAGCAGCTTAACGCAGGAGTCCTACAATGAGCAGTTCTTC. The full variable domain, completed using reference TRBV7-3 and TRBJ2-1, is GAGVSQTPSNKVTEKGKYVELRCDPISGHTALYWYRQSLGQGPEFLIYFQGTGAADDSGLPNDRFFAVRPEGSVSTLKIQRTERGDSAVYLCASSLTQESYNEQFFGPGTRLTVL.